These T cell receptor beta chains were read from a single sample in a study of CXCR3-negative and CXCR3-positive naive CD8 T cells. TCRdb re-called the 5' RACE reads and gives one entry per CDR3 protein, without DNA. This repertoire includes approximately 66,000 distinct CDR3 sequences. Sequencing used naive CXCR3- CD8+ T cells from blood. The receptors were sampled from a human donor in good health. Some clones in this sample may be carry-over from other donors' samples. Both conserved end residues are part of each CDR3.

j_gene | v_gene | CDR3aa
TRBJ2-7 | TRBV20-1 | CSASSPQRGNEQYF
TRBJ2-7 | TRBV21-1 | CASSKGTSGTTYEQYF
TRBJ2-7 | TRBV6-6 | CASTLAGESYEQYF
TRBJ2-7 | TRBV12-3/TRBV12-4 | CASSWTAYEQYF
TRBJ2-7 | TRBV7-8 | CASSLAGLVYEQYF
TRBJ2-1 | TRBV27 | CASSSGGYEQFF
TRBJ2-5 | TRBV11-2 | CASSLGWTSGGENQETQYF
TRBJ2-1 | TRBV7-9 | CASSTRTSGRGHEQFF
TRBJ1-1 | TRBV7-9 | CASSPRVEWDTEAFF
TRBJ2-4 | TRBV12-3/TRBV12-4 | CASSPGARWGIQYF
TRBJ2-3 | TRBV20-1 | CSARDAGLAGDTQYF
TRBJ2-7 | TRBV29-1 | CSVVADSGSASKTYEQYF
TRBJ2-1 | TRBV7-2 | CASSPPDRFDEQFF
TRBJ1-3 | TRBV12-3/TRBV12-4 | CASSLGRTTGNTIYF
TRBJ2-1 | TRBV15 | CATSRGLDRQFF
TRBJ1-1 | TRBV9 | CASSPETTANTEAFF
TRBJ2-7 | TRBV7-9 | CASSLTGAPWQQYF
TRBJ2-7 | TRBV5-4 | CASSLGLADYEQYF
TRBJ1-3 | TRBV27 | CASSWDGNSGNTIYF
TRBJ2-7 | TRBV7-9 | CASGTGGEQYF
TRBJ1-2 | TRBV7-9 | CASSSDREPIF
TRBJ2-3 | TRBV12-3/TRBV12-4 | CASSLVGLWEDTQYF
TRBJ1-2 | TRBV20-1 | CSARFIDWTGDYYGYTF
TRBJ2-1 | TRBV7-9 | CASSNRDSYNEQFF
TRBJ2-1 | TRBV29-1 | CSIRLAGAYNEQFF
TRBJ2-1 | TRBV4-2 | CASSQGLAGQNEQFF
TRBJ2-7 | TRBV29-1 | CSVAPDSTYEQYF
TRBJ2-1 | TRBV7-3 | CASSTTPLGAGGYNEQFF
TRBJ2-1 | TRBV6-1 | CASLLWGNSYNEQFF
TRBJ1-1 | TRBV27 | CASSFGPQGTEAFF
TRBJ2-7 | TRBV28 | CASSSPVRAYEQYF
TRBJ2-7 | TRBV19 | CASSASGGAYEQYF
TRBJ2-5 | TRBV12-3/TRBV12-4 | CASSLQGVQETQYF
TRBJ2-7 | TRBV29-1 | CSVEDRVTNSYEQYF
TRBJ2-1 | TRBV29-1 | CSVEDLNSYNEQFF
TRBJ2-7 | TRBV5-1 | CASSLGGIEQYF
TRBJ1-6 | TRBV7-2 | CASSLAAGLSWSPLHF